This is a list of T cell receptor beta chains from one sample in a study of T cells in Graves' hyperthyroidism and ophthalmopathy. TCRdb analysed the multiplex PCR reads with MiXCR anew, one entry per CDR3 protein. The table lists approximately 510,000 distinct CDR3 sequences, about 46% of them singletons, with about 45% in the top ten. Sequencing was carried out using peripheral blood or thyroid tissue (not recorded which). These receptors were obtained from an adult woman with Graves' disease, either hyperthyroidism or ophthalmopathy (not recorded which). Both conserved end residues are part of each CDR3. Each record gives: V gene, J gene, D gene, clone size, CDR3 DNA, CDR3 protein. D genes are given only for firm matches. A row's size may be missing; if present it is once, few, many or a size class.

TRBV2	TRBJ1-1	-	-	TGTGCCAGCCGGGGACTAGCGGGAGAAACTGAAGCTTTCTTT	CASRGLAGETEAFF
TRBV20-1	TRBJ2-3	-	few	TGCAGTGCTAGCGGACTCCGGGACTGGCTCACAGATACGCAGTATTTT	CSASGLRDWLTDTQYF
TRBV7-2	TRBJ1-3	-	-	TGTGCCAGCAGTCCCTATCGGAGCTCTGGAAACACCATATATTTT	CASSPYRSSGNTIYF
TRBV3-1	TRBJ1-2	-	many	TGTGCCAGCAGCCAGGGGGAATATGGCTACACCTTC	CASSQGEYGYTF
TRBV15	TRBJ1-2	-	-	TGTGCCACCAGCAGTCCCTTTTCCGGCTACACCTTC	CATSSPFSGYTF
TRBV7-2	TRBJ1-6	-	-	TGTGCCAGCAGAGACATTAACGGGAATTCACCCCTCCACTTT	CASRDINGNSPLHF
TRBV29-1	TRBJ1-5	-	many	TGCAGCGTTGGGGACACCTCTCAGCCCCAGCATTTT	CSVGDTSQPQHF
TRBV15	TRBJ2-7	-	-	TGTGCCACCAGCTCGGCCGGGGCAGCCTACGAGCAGTACTTC	CATSSAGAAYEQYF
TRBV12-5	TRBJ1-1	-	-	TGTGCCAGCAGTTTAGAGGCAGGTCCGAGGAACACTGAAGCTTTCTTT	CASSLEAGPRNTEAFF
TRBV29-1	TRBJ2-1	-	few	TGCAGCGTTGAAGGCGGGGTTTACAATGAGCAGTTCTTC	CSVEGGVYNEQFF
TRBV6-2/TRBV6-3	TRBJ1-1	-	many	TGTGCCAGCACCCACAGGGAGAGGAGAACTGAAGCTTTCTTT	CASTHRERRTEAFF
TRBV5-1	TRBJ1-1	-	-	TGTGCCAGCAGCTTGACCCGGTTGAACACTGAAGCTTTCTTT	CASSLTRLNTEAFF
TRBV29-1	TRBJ2-5	TRBD1	-	TGCAGCGTCCTCGGGACAGTGAACCAGTACTTC	CSVLGTVNQYF
TRBV7-8	TRBJ1-6	-	-	TGTGCCAGCAGCGAGCAGGGAGCGGTGTCTTCGGGTTCACCCCTCCACTTT	CASSEQGAVSSGSPLHF
TRBV10-3	TRBJ1-2	-	few	TGTGCCATCAGTGAGTCGGGCAGAGAGGTGAACTATGGCTACACCTTC	CAISESGREVNYGYTF
TRBV2	TRBJ1-6	-	-	TGTGCCAGCAGTTCACAGGGTTACTCACCCCTCCACTTT	CASSSQGYSPLHF
TRBV5-1	TRBJ1-1	-	few	TGCGCCAGCAGCTTGGGCGCCGCCCTGGGCACTGAAGCTTTCTTT	CASSLGAALGTEAFF
TRBV2	TRBJ1-3	-	many	TGTGCCAGCAGTGTCAGGGCCCACGCTGGAAACACCATATATTTT	CASSVRAHAGNTIYF
TRBV7-2	TRBJ2-7	TRBD2	many	TGTGCCAGCAGCATCCAGCGGGAGTTAGGCGAGCAGTACTTC	CASSIQRELGEQYF
TRBV6-6	TRBJ1-6	TRBD1	many	TGTGCCAGCAGGCCGGGACAGGGCCATTCACCCCTCCACTTT	CASRPGQGHSPLHF
TRBV20-1	TRBJ2-7	-	-	TGCAGTGCTAGAGATCTGGCAGCCTACGAGCAGTACTTC	CSARDLAAYEQYF
TRBV20-1	TRBJ1-6	-	many	TGCAGTGCTAGTCGGGGGATGTCCTATAATTCACCCCTCCACTTT	CSASRGMSYNSPLHF
TRBV11-2	TRBJ2-2	TRBD2	-	TGTGCCAGCAGCTTAGGACTAGCGGGAGGATCGAACACCGGGGAGCTGTTTTTT	CASSLGLAGGSNTGELFF
TRBV2	TRBJ1-1	-	few	TGTGCCAGCAAATCCCCATGGGGGGCTTTCTTT	CASKSPWGAFF
TRBV7-9	TRBJ2-7	-	-	TGTGCCAGCAGCTTCCGGGACGGGACCTACGAGCAGTACTTC	CASSFRDGTYEQYF
TRBV5-5	TRBJ1-3	-	-	TGTGCCAGCAGCTTGTCCCCAGCGACACATTCTGGAAACACCATATATTTT	CASSLSPATHSGNTIYF